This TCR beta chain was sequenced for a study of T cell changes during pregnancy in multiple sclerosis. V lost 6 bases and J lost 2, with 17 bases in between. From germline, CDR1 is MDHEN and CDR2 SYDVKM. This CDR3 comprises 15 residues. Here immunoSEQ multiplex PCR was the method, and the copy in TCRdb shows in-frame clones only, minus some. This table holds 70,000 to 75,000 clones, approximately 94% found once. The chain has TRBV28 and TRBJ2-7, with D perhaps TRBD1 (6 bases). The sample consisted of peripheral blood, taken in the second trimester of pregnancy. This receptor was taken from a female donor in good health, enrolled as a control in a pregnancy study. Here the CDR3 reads CASSPLTDRTYEQYF. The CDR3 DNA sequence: TGTGCCAGCAGCCCCCTAACCGACAGGACCTACGAGCAGTACTTC.